Presented here are 25 T cell receptor beta chains from one specimen sequenced in a study of T cells after yellow fever vaccination. Via MiXCR, TCRdb re-called the 5' RACE reads, giving one row per CDR3 protein. Of around 120,000 distinct CDR3 sequences listed, 13% to 15% are singletons. This specimen was CD8+ T cells sorted from PBMCs, taken 5 days after the yellow fever booster vaccination. The source of these receptors is a man between 18 and 35 years old who received the YFV17D yellow fever vaccine.

The rearrangement joins TRBV20-1 to TRBJ1-2; 9 bases fit TRBD1. J lost 8 bases, V lost 6 bases, and 10 bases had no gene match. Germline CDR1 is DFQATT and CDR2 is SNEGSKA (reference sequence). CDR3 size: 13 residues. CDR3 nucleotides: TGCAGTGCATACCCGGACAGGGGAGACGGCTACACCTTC. This encodes CSAYPDRGDGYTF.

This clonotype was detected a few times. This chain uses TRBV19 with TRBJ1-5; TRBD1 matches at 10 bases. The CDR3 is 15 residues long. CDR1 and CDR2 (germline): LNHDA, SQIVND (reference sequence). The trim removed 5 bases at V and 6 bases at J, leaving 7 bases unmatched. DNA for the CDR3: TGTGCCAGTAGTGGGACAGGGGCGCGTAGTCAGCCCCAGCATTTT. Translating gives CASSGTGARSQPQHF.

The sample holds a few counts of this clonotype. This rearrangement joins TRBV7-2 to TRBJ1-1; D gene uncertain. The CDR3 consists of 15 residues. From germline, CDR1 is SGHTA and CDR2 FQGNSA. Between the trimmed V and J ends, which lost 5 bases and 0 bases, there was a span of 13 bases. The CDR3 DNA follows: TGTGCCAGCAGCCCACGTACTGGGATGAACACTGAAGCTTTCTTT. Its translation is CASSPRTGMNTEAFF. The whole variable domain, filled in from reference TRBV7-2 and TRBJ1-1, reads GAGVSQSPSNKVTEKGKDVELRCDPISGHTALYWYRQSLGQGLEFLIYFQGNSAPDKSGLPSDRFSAERTGGSVSTLTIQRTQQEDSAVYLCASSPRTGMNTEAFFGQGTRLTVV.

J is TRBJ1-5 and V is TRBV4-1, with D uncertain. CDR3 size: 15 residues. Trimming removed 3 bases from V and 0 bases from J, with 9 bases in between. Germline V gene sequence: CDR1 MGHRA, CDR2 YSYEKL. The CDR3 protein is CASSHVQISNQPQHF. The CDR3 DNA sequence: TGCGCCAGCAGCCATGTTCAGATTAGCAATCAGCCCCAGCATTTT.

The V and J genes are TRBV7-9 and TRBJ2-3, with D maybe TRBD1 (6 bases). The CDR3 is 17 residues long. In germline, CDR1 is SEHNR, CDR2 FQNEAQ (reference sequence). With 8 bases removed from V and 5 bases from J, the gap between germline ends came to 26 bases. The CDR3 sequence: CASRSLDRQDHRDTQYF. CDR3 coding DNA: TGTGCCAGCCGCTCCTTGGATAGACAGGATCATCGAGATACGCAGTATTTT. Complete variable domain (other parts from reference TRBV7-9 and TRBJ2-3): DTGVSQNPRHKITKRGQNVTFRCDPISEHNRLYWYRQTLGQGPEFLTYFQNEAQLEKSRLLSDRFSAERPKGSFSTLEIQRTEQGDSAMYLCASRSLDRQDHRDTQYFGPGTRLTVL.

This clonotype was detected once. The genes are TRBV7-2 and TRBJ1-2; possibly TRBD1 for D (6 bases). Germline lookup yields CDR1 SGHTA and CDR2 FQGNSA. The CDR3 has 12 amino acids. Deletions cut 8 bases from V and 6 bases from J, with 13 bases between. The CDR3 sequence: CASHGQRHGYTF. DNA of the CDR3: TGTGCCAGCCATGGACAGAGACATGGCTACACCTTC. The full variable domain, its missing parts supplied by reference TRBV7-2 and TRBJ1-2, is GAGVSQSPSNKVTEKGKDVELRCDPISGHTALYWYRQSLGQGLEFLIYFQGNSAPDKSGLPSDRFSAERTGGSVSTLTIQRTQQEDSAVYLCASHGQRHGYTFGSGTRLTVV.

The table lists this clonotype with many counts. This rearrangement joins TRBV19 to TRBJ2-2; D may be TRBD1 or TRBD2 (5 bases each). Germline V CDR1 and CDR2: LNHDA, SQIVND (reference sequence). The V and J ends lost 5 bases and 4 bases respectively, with 11 bases between them. CDR3 length equals 14 residues. The CDR3 region is CASSPGPTTGELFF. CDR3 sequence (DNA): TGTGCCAGTAGTCCGGGACCCACCACCGGGGAGCTGTTTTTT.

This clonotype was observed a few times. The J gene is TRBJ2-5, the V gene TRBV29-1; TRBD1 or TRBD2 may be the D gene (5 bases each). Trimming pared 4 bases from V and 4 bases from J, leaving 16 bases between. The CDR3 is 14 residues long. Germline V gives CDR1 SQVTM, CDR2 ANQGSEA. CDR3 residues: CSVVPRGDGETQYF. DNA for the CDR3: TGCAGCGTTGTACCCAGAGGGGATGGAGAGACCCAGTACTTC.

This chain links TRBV29-1 with TRBJ1-2; the D gene is possibly TRBD1 (5 bases). Germline CDR1 is SQVTM and CDR2 is ANQGSEA. Deletions cut 3 bases from V and 7 bases from J, with 12 bases between. The CDR3 has 12 amino acids. The CDR3 reads CSVEVRGAGYTF. The CDR3 DNA sequence: TGCAGCGTTGAGGTGCGCGGGGCTGGCTACACCTTC.

This clonotype was seen repeatedly, ten times or more. This chain links TRBV28 with TRBJ1-5; tentatively, D is TRBD1 (5 bases). Trimming left V 6 bases short and J 2 bases short, with 20 bases between. The CDR3 length is 17 residues. CDR1 and CDR2 from the germline V gene are MDHEN and SYDVKM. The CDR3 reads CASSPSTPEGGNQPQHF. In DNA form, the CDR3 reads TGTGCCAGCAGCCCATCCACGCCCGAAGGGGGCAATCAGCCCCAGCATTTT. Full variable domain (missing parts from reference TRBV28 and TRBJ1-5): DVKVTQSSRYLVKRTGEKVFLECVQDMDHENMFWYRQDPGLGLRLIYFSYDVKMKEKGDIPEGYSVSREKKERFSLILESASTNQTSMYLCASSPSTPEGGNQPQHFGDGTRLSIL.

This clonotype was observed a handful of times. V and J are TRBV11-2 and TRBJ2-7; D remains ambiguous. The ends were cut back, 1 base at V and 1 base at J, with 11 bases in the middle. This CDR3 comprises 15 residues. Germline CDR1 reads SGHAT; CDR2 reads FQNNGV. This chain's CDR3 is CASSLVQFPSYEQYF. CDR3 sequence (DNA): TGTGCCAGCAGCTTAGTCCAGTTTCCGTCCTACGAGCAGTACTTC. Full variable domain (rest looked up from reference TRBV11-2 and TRBJ2-7): EAGVAQSPRYKIIEKRQSVAFWCNPISGHATLYWYQQILGQGPKLLIQFQNNGVVDDSQLPKDRFSAERLKGVDSTLKIQPAKLEDSAVYLCASSLVQFPSYEQYFGPGTRLTVT.

This clonotype was observed a few times. The gene calls are TRBV5-1 and TRBJ2-7; D gene ambiguous. V dropped 4 bases and J dropped 7 bases, with 18 bases sitting between them. The CDR3 has 14 residues. In germline, CDR1 is SGHRS, CDR2 YFSETQ. The CDR3 sequence is CASSPLDPLREQYF. The CDR3 region has the DNA TGCGCCAGCAGCCCTCTCGACCCCCTAAGAGAGCAGTACTTC.

This clonotype has just a few counts. This chain links TRBV28 with TRBJ2-1; 8 bases are shared with TRBD1. Germline lookup yields CDR1 MDHEN and CDR2 SYDVKM. The CDR3 is made up of 15 amino acids. J was trimmed by 0 bases and V by 6 bases; bases with no gene match: 4. The CDR3 coding sequence is TGTGCCAGCAGCAACAGGGGGACCTCCTACAATGAGCAGTTCTTC. Amino acids: CASSNRGTSYNEQFF.

V usage is TRBV7-8 and J usage is TRBJ2-6; D is undetermined. V was pared by 11 bases and J by 2 bases, with 10 bases between. Germline lookup yields CDR1 SGHVS and CDR2 FQNEAQ. This CDR3 spans 13 amino acids. CDR3 DNA: TGTGCCGCTCCGAGAGCTGGGGCCAACGTCCTGACTTTC. Amino acid sequence: CAAPRAGANVLTF.

The gene calls are TRBV27 and TRBJ1-5; D remains unclear. CDR1 and CDR2 from the germline V gene are MNHEY and SMNVEV (reference sequence). Deletions cut 5 bases from V and 2 bases from J, with 10 bases between. CDR3 size: 14 residues. Here the CDR3 reads CASSRTSGNQPQHF. For the CDR3, the DNA is TGTGCCAGCAGTCGAACTTCTGGCAATCAGCCCCAGCATTTT.

In nucleotides, the CDR3 is TGCAGTGCTAGAGATGGGAGATTCTGTGGCTACACCTTC. This gives the protein CSARDGRFCGYTF. The rearrangement uses TRBV20-1 and TRBJ1-2, with D hard to call. Germline loops: CDR1 DFQATT, CDR2 SNEGSKA (reference sequence). The CDR3 covers 13 residues. Between the trimmed V and J ends, which lost 0 bases and 7 bases, there was a span of 12 bases.

This clonotype was detected a few times. The V gene is TRBV11-2, the J gene TRBJ2-5; 12 bases align to TRBD2. The V gene end was trimmed by 5 bases and the J gene end by 7 bases; junction bases not matched to a gene: 8. The CDR3 has 15 residues. Germline V gene sequence: CDR1 SGHAT, CDR2 FQNNGV. The CDR3 DNA sequence: TGTGCCAGCAGCCTAACTAGCGGGGGGACGGGGACCCAGTACTTC. Protein sequence: CASSLTSGGTGTQYF.

This clonotype was observed a handful of times. The rearrangement uses TRBV9 and TRBJ2-3, with D possibly TRBD1 on 5 matching bases. The germline V gene encodes CDR1 SGDLS and CDR2 YYNGEE. This CDR3 is built from 15 residues. V was shortened by 7 bases and J by 5 bases, with 20 bases between the two germline ends. CDR3 nucleotide sequence: TGTGCCAGCGCTGACCCACAAGGGGCCGGAGATACGCAGTATTTT. Its protein is CASADPQGAGDTQYF.

This chain connects TRBV6-2 or TRBV6-3 to TRBJ2-6, with TRBD1 matching 7 bases. The CDR3 covers 17 residues. Trimming took 2 bases from V and 0 from J; bases not matched to a gene: 4. From germline, CDR1 is MNHEY and CDR2 SVGEGT. CDR3 protein: CASSYGDSHSGANVLTF. The CDR3 bases are TGTGCCAGCAGTTACGGGGACAGTCACTCTGGGGCCAACGTCCTGACTTTC.

This clonotype showed up just a few times. Here the CDR3 DNA reads TGTGCCAGCAGTTTTCCGGGACAGCGGCTGAACACTGAAGCTTTCTTT. Protein: CASSFPGQRLNTEAFF. The chain joins TRBV12-3 or TRBV12-4 to TRBJ1-1, with 7 bases that match TRBD1. CDR3 length: 16 residues. V dropped 3 bases and J dropped 0; count of bases not matched to a gene: 7.

The genes are TRBV4-1 and TRBJ2-3; D ambiguous. Germline V gene lookup returns CDR1 MGHRA and CDR2 YSYEKL. The CDR3 is 12 amino acids. Trimming pared 4 bases from V and 6 bases from J, leaving 8 bases between. The CDR3 is CASSRDEDTQYF. The CDR3 DNA reads as TGCGCCAGCAGCCGAGATGAGGATACGCAGTATTTT.

This chain links TRBV5-1 with TRBJ2-7, with a possible D match to TRBD1 (5 bases). Germline values: CDR1 SGHRS, CDR2 YFSETQ. CDR3 length: 14 amino acids. Trimming shortened V by 0 bases and J by 3 bases, and 10 bases separated the two germline ends. The CDR3 bases are TGCGCCAGCAGCTTGGGGGGCGTCTTCTACGAGCAGTACTTC. Translation gives CASSLGGVFYEQYF. Full variable domain (rest looked up from reference TRBV5-1 and TRBJ2-7): KAGVTQTPRYLIKTRGQQVTLSCSPISGHRSVSWYQQTPGQGLQFLFEYFSETQRNKGNFPGRFSGRQFSNSRSEMNVSTLELGDSALYLCASSLGGVFYEQYFGPGTRLTVT.

The table lists this clonotype with a few counts. CDR3 residues: CASSQRTQSNQPQHF. The DNA for the CDR3 is TGCGCCAGCAGCCAAAGGACACAGAGCAATCAGCCCCAGCATTTT. V gene TRBV4-1 combines with J gene TRBJ1-5, with D possibly TRBD1 on 5 matching bases. Trimming pared 2 bases from V and 1 base from J, leaving 9 bases between. The CDR3 runs to 15 residues. Germline-derived CDR1 and CDR2 are MGHRA and YSYEKL.

This clonotype has ten or more counts. This chain joins TRBV5-1 and TRBJ1-2; D perhaps matches TRBD1 (5 bases). The V gene's germline CDR1 is SGHRS and CDR2 YFSETQ. The CDR3 spans 16 residues. V dropped 6 bases and J dropped 12 bases, with 30 bases sitting between them. The CDR3 is CASKSKTGTDASGNTF. CDR3 coding DNA: TGCGCCAGCAAATCAAAGACCGGGACCGACGCCTCGGGGAACACCTTC.

The J gene is TRBJ2-2, the V gene TRBV7-3; D ambiguous. Deletions cut 6 bases from V and 0 bases from J, with 14 bases between. The CDR3 is 16 amino acids. Germline values: CDR1 SGHTA, CDR2 FQGTGA. This CDR3 is CASSPSGDANTGELFF. The CDR3 DNA sequence: TGTGCCAGCAGTCCATCGGGTGATGCGAACACCGGGGAGCTGTTTTTT.